The clone carrying this T cell receptor beta chain has ten or more counts. Its matching antigen is unknown. This sample was taken from a study of CD8 T cells in ankylosing spondylitis. Quantitative 5'-RACE was performed with molecular barcodes, and it yielded the TCR beta libraries. One entry per CDR3 protein results from TCRdb running MiXCR on the 5' RACE reads. The sample includes about 240,000 distinct CDR3 sequences, 7.5% to 9.5% seen only once; the top ten take about 5%. CDR1 and CDR2 (germline): SGHVS, FNYEAQ. Trimming shortened V by 1 base and J by 2 bases, and 9 bases separated the two germline ends. The CDR3 length is 14 residues. Study-wide results and limits: Reportedly, matched ankylosing spondylitis synovial fluid was significantly enriched for disease-linked clones. With a CD8+ phenotype, disease-linked clones were relatively rare in peripheral blood. There was a TCR beta motif, made of several highly homologous variants, that appeared characteristic of ankylosing spondylitis blood.

J is TRBJ2-7 and V is TRBV7-6, with D hard to call. The sample taken for sequencing was blood, either unsorted or a sorted T cell fraction (not recorded which). The source is a female donor with ankylosing spondylitis or in good health (not recorded which). The CDR3 loop reads CASSLGYNTYEQYF. Written as DNA, the CDR3 is TGTGCCAGCAGCTTAGGCTACAATACCTACGAGCAGTACTTC.